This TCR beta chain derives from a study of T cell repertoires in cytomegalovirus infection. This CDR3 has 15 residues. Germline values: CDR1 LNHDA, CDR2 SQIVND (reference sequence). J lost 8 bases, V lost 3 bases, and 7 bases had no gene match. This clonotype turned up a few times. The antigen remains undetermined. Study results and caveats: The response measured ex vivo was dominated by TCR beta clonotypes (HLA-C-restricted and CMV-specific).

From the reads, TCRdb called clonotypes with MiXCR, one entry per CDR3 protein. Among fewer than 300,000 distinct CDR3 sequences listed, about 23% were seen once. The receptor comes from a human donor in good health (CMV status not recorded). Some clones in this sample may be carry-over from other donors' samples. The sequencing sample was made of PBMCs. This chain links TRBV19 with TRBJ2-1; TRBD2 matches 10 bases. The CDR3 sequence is CASSIGAGGLDEQFF. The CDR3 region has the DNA TGTGCCAGTAGTATCGGAGCGGGGGGGCTTGATGAGCAGTTCTTC. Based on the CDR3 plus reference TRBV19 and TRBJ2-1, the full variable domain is DGGITQSPKYLFRKEGQNVTLSCEQNLNHDAMYWYRQDPGQGLRLIYYSQIVNDFQKGDIAEGYSVSREKKESFPLTVTSAQKNPTAFYLCASSIGAGGLDEQFFGPGTRLTVL.